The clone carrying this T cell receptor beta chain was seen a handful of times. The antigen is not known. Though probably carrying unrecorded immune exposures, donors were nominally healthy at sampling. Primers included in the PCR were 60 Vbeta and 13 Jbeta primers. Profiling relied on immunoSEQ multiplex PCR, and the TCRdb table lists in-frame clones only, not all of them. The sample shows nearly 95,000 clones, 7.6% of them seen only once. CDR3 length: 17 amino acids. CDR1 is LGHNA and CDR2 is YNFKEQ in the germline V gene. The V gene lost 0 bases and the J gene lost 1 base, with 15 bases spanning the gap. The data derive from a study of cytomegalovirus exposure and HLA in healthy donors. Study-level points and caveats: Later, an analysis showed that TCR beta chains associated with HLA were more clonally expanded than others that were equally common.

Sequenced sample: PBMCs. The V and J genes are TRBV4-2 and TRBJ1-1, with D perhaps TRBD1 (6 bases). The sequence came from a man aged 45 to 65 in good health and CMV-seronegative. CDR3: CASSQDRGGTGNTEAFF. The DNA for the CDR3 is TGTGCCAGCAGCCAAGATAGGGGGGGGACCGGGAACACTGAAGCTTTCTTT.